The 31 T cell receptor beta chains in this list originate from one sample, sequenced in a study of blood T cell repertoires in COVID-19. Method: immunoSEQ multiplex PCR; TCRdb's copy keeps in-frame clones and lacks some. The profile shows 200,000 to 250,000 clones, almost 90% of them singletons. Sequenced input: PBMCs or T cells enriched from blood (not recorded which). The receptors were sampled from a woman in her forties or fifties with acute COVID-19.

The chain is built from TRBV11-2 and TRBJ2-2; TRBD1 matches 11 bases. From germline, CDR1 is SGHAT and CDR2 FQNNGV. Unmatched junction bases numbered 11, after V lost 8 bases and J lost 6 bases. The CDR3 contains 16 residues. Here the CDR3 reads CASVSPGQGGAGELFF. The CDR3 DNA sequence: TGTGCCAGCGTATCACCGGGACAGGGGGGAGCCGGGGAGCTGTTTTTT.

V gene TRBV30 combines with J gene TRBJ2-4, with 9 bases identical to TRBD2. CDR1 and CDR2 (germline): GTSNPN, SVGIG (reference sequence). Trimming at V came to 8 bases and at J to 0 bases, leaving 8 bases not matched to a gene. The CDR3 spans 15 residues. The CDR3 coding sequence is TGTGCCCACGGAGCGGGAGGTGGAGCCAAAAACATTCAGTACTTC. This encodes CAHGAGGGAKNIQYF.

The V and J genes are TRBV10-3 and TRBJ1-1; 8 nucleotides align to TRBD1. The J segment lost 4 bases and the V segment lost 8 bases, leaving 3 bases of the junction unmatched. The CDR3 is 12 amino acids. CDR1 is ENHRY and CDR2 is SYGVKD in the germline V gene. DNA of the CDR3: TGTGCCATCCGCGGACAGGGCACTGAAGCTTTCTTT. Translated: CAIRGQGTEAFF.

This chain links TRBV7-2 with TRBJ2-7; D gene unclear. The CDR3 spans 15 residues. Trimming shortened V by 1 base and J by 4 bases, and 14 bases separated the two germline ends. Germline CDR1 is SGHTA and CDR2 is FQGNSA. This chain's CDR3 is CASSLGATLLYEQYF. The CDR3 DNA is TGTGCCAGCAGCTTAGGGGCAACTCTCCTTTACGAGCAGTACTTC.

The chain has TRBV18 and TRBJ2-1, with D perhaps TRBD2 (5 bases). The V gene lost 0 bases and the J gene lost 0 bases, with 12 bases spanning the gap. Per germline, CDR1 KGHSH and CDR2 LQKENI. CDR3 length: 17 residues. The CDR3 bases are TGTGCCAGCTCACCACCTAAAGGACTTCACTCCTACAATGAGCAGTTCTTC. Translated: CASSPPKGLHSYNEQFF. Full variable domain (rest looked up from reference TRBV18 and TRBJ2-1): NAGVMQNPRHLVRRRGQEARLRCSPMKGHSHVYWYRQLPEEGLKFMVYLQKENIIDESGMPKERFSAEFPKEGPSILRIQQVVRGDSAAYFCASSPPKGLHSYNEQFFGPGTRLTVL.

The chain combines TRBV29-1 with TRBJ2-2, with D possibly TRBD1 on 6 matching bases. From germline, CDR1 is SQVTM and CDR2 ANQGSEA. Trimming took 5 bases from V and 5 from J, leaving 18 bases between them. The CDR3 has 15 residues. The CDR3 DNA is TGCAGCGTTCAAAAGGGGGTGGCCCCGACCGGGGAGCTGTTTTTT. Translation gives CSVQKGVAPTGELFF.

The chain recombines TRBV5-5 with TRBJ2-1; 13 nucleotides match TRBD2. The CDR3 spans 17 residues. Germline CDR1 and CDR2: SGHKS and YYEKEE (reference sequence). The V gene end was trimmed by 0 bases and the J gene end by 9 bases; junction bases not matched to a gene: 9. The CDR3 DNA is TGTGCCAGCAGCTTGGCCCTACTAGCGGGAGGGCCGTTTGAGCAGTTCTTC. Amino acids: CASSLALLAGGPFEQFF.

CDR3 residues: CASSLGALAAQETQYF. The CDR3 nucleotides read TGTGCCAGCAGCTTAGGTGCGCTAGCGGCTCAAGAGACCCAGTACTTC. The chain combines TRBV7-3 with TRBJ2-5, with TRBD2 matching 7 bases. V dropped 2 bases and J dropped 2; count of bases not matched to a gene: 8. Germline CDR1 is SGHTA and CDR2 is FQGTGA. The CDR3 contains 16 residues.

CDR3 sequence: CASSPRGGAGANVLTF. CDR3 in DNA: TGTGCCAGCAGCCCTCGGGGGGGAGCGGGGGCCAACGTCCTGACTTTC. The chain has TRBV7-9 and TRBJ2-6; 8 nucleotides line up with TRBD2. CDR1 SEHNR and CDR2 FQNEAQ come from the germline V gene (reference sequence). The V segment lost 5 bases and the J segment 4 bases; nucleotides outside the gene matches: 7. The CDR3 runs to 16 residues. The variable domain in full, with the rest retrieved from reference TRBV7-9 and TRBJ2-6, is DTGVSQNPRHKITKRGQNVTFRCDPISEHNRLYWYRQTLGQGPEFLTYFQNEAQLEKSRLLSDRFSAERPKGSFSTLEIQRTEQGDSAMYLCASSPRGGAGANVLTFGAGSRLTVL.

The gene calls are TRBV28 and TRBJ2-1; tentative D call: TRBD1 (6 bases). The CDR3 extends over 16 amino acids. V was trimmed by 3 bases and J by 8 bases, leaving 20 bases between them. CDR1 is MDHEN and CDR2 is SYDVKM in the germline V gene. The chain's CDR3 is CASSFAGKGTIHEQFF. DNA for the CDR3: TGTGCCAGCAGTTTTGCCGGGAAAGGGACAATACATGAGCAGTTCTTC.

The chain is built from TRBV29-1 and TRBJ2-5; 8 bases fit TRBD1. Germline loops: CDR1 SQVTM, CDR2 ANQGSEA. The CDR3 is 14 residues long. V shed 7 bases, J shed 4 bases, and the junction held 11 bases outside the gene matches. CDR3 sequence: CSGRAGGAGETQYF. In DNA, the CDR3 is TGCAGCGGGCGAGCAGGGGGCGCGGGAGAGACCCAGTACTTC. Variable domain in full (rest from reference TRBV29-1 and TRBJ2-5): SAVISQKPSRDICQRGTSLTIQCQVDSQVTMMFWYRQQPGQSLTLIATANQGSEATYESGFVIDKFPISRPNLTFSTLTVSNMSPEDSSIYLCSGRAGGAGETQYFGPGTRLLVL.

The chain combines TRBV24-1 with TRBJ2-1, with D tentatively TRBD1 (5 bases). The CDR3 spans 12 residues. V was shortened by 4 bases and J by 7 bases, with 7 bases between the two germline ends. Germline V CDR1 and CDR2: KGHDR, SFDVKD. CDR3 in DNA: TGTGCCACCAGTGAAAGGGGTAATGAGCAGTTCTTC. This encodes CATSERGNEQFF.

The J gene is TRBJ2-2, the V gene TRBV27; 9 bases map to TRBD1. The CDR3 extends over 17 amino acids. Trimming cost V 4 bases and J 5 bases; bases outside gene matches: 11. Germline loops: CDR1 MNHEY, CDR2 SMNVEV (reference sequence). CDR3 sequence (DNA): TGTGCCAGCAGTTCTTCAAGACAGGGGGGTACGACCGGGGAGCTGTTTTTT. Its translation is CASSSSRQGGTTGELFF.

Written as DNA, the CDR3 is TGTGCCAGCTTTATGGGACAGGGCCTTTACGAGCAGTACTTC. Translation: CASFMGQGLYEQYF. The V call is TRBV18, the J call TRBJ2-7, with 9 bases fitting TRBD1. The CDR3 loop spans 14 amino acids. In germline, CDR1 is KGHSH, CDR2 LQKENI. V trimming: 7 bases; J trimming: 4 bases; junction bases outside the gene matches: 8.

V and J are TRBV12-5 and TRBJ2-5; TRBD2 agrees at 11 bases. The V gene's germline CDR1 is LGHNT and CDR2 FRNRAP. The V and J ends lost 2 bases and 2 bases, in that order; junction bases with no gene match: 10. The CDR3 sequence is 18 residues long. The CDR3 DNA is TGTGCTAGTGGTTTGTGCCCACTAGCGGGAGTAGGGCAAGAGACCCAGTACTTC. Protein sequence: CASGLCPLAGVGQETQYF.

The chain combines TRBV6-2 or TRBV6-3 with TRBJ2-1; 8 bases align to TRBD2. This CDR3 is 13 amino acids long. Germline CDR1 and CDR2: MNHEY and SVGEGT. Trimming at V came to 5 bases and at J to 4 bases, leaving 1 base not matched to a gene. For the CDR3, the DNA is TGTGCCAGCAGTAGACTAGCGTACAATGAGCAGTTCTTC. Translated: CASSRLAYNEQFF.

This clone was detected a few times. The V gene is TRBV7-9, the J gene TRBJ2-7; no clear D gene. This CDR3 is 14 amino acids long. V was trimmed by 5 bases and J by 4 bases, leaving 15 bases between them. The germline V gene has CDR1 SEHNR and CDR2 FQNEAQ (reference sequence). The CDR3 DNA reads as TGTGCCAGCAGCCGATCGGTCACCGCTTACGAGCAGTACTTC. Protein: CASSRSVTAYEQYF. The whole variable domain, filled in from reference TRBV7-9 and TRBJ2-7, reads DTGVSQNPRHKITKRGQNVTFRCDPISEHNRLYWYRQTLGQGPEFLTYFQNEAQLEKSRLLSDRFSAERPKGSFSTLEIQRTEQGDSAMYLCASSRSVTAYEQYFGPGTRLTVT.

In regard to this clone: The sample carries other DNA sequences with the same CDR3. As DNA, the CDR3 is TGTGCCAGCAGTTCGAGTAACTATGGCTACACCTTC. Amino acids: CASSSSNYGYTF. The chain joins TRBV28 to TRBJ1-2; D unclear. The CDR3 extends over 12 amino acids. V shed 4 bases and J shed 1 base, with 4 bases lying between them. Germline loops: CDR1 MDHEN, CDR2 SYDVKM.

The J gene is TRBJ2-5, the V gene TRBV28; a possible D gene is TRBD1 (5 bases). Trimming cost V 3 bases and J 1 base, with 21 bases left between them. The CDR3 consists of 18 residues. Germline V gives CDR1 MDHEN, CDR2 SYDVKM. The CDR3 sequence: CASSFGAGDRVSQETQYF. The CDR3 nucleotides are TGTGCCAGCAGTTTTGGGGCAGGAGATAGGGTGTCCCAAGAGACCCAGTACTTC.

The chain has TRBV6-1 and TRBJ1-2; D perhaps matches TRBD1 (6 bases). Per the germline V gene, CDR1 is MNHNS and CDR2 is SASEGT. Trimming removed 2 bases at V and 3 bases at J, with 13 bases between. This CDR3 comprises 15 residues. The CDR3 DNA reads TGTGCCAGCAGTGAAAGGGGGTCAGGGTACTATGGCTACACCTTC. This sequence encodes CASSERGSGYYGYTF.

The CDR3 DNA follows: TGTGCCAGCAATTTACTAGCGGGAGCCTCCGATGAGCAGTTCTTC. Translating it yields CASNLLAGASDEQFF. The V and J genes are TRBV6-5 and TRBJ2-1; 11 nucleotides match TRBD2. CDR3 size: 15 residues. CDR1 MNHEY and CDR2 SVGAGI come from the germline V gene. Losses at the gene ends were 7 bases for V and 8 bases for J; bases not matched to a gene: 10.

The rearrangement links TRBV15 to TRBJ1-2, with 9 bases fitting TRBD1. The V segment lost 0 bases and the J segment 5 bases; nucleotides outside the gene matches: 4. This CDR3 has 15 amino acids. Germline CDR1 and CDR2: LNHNV and YYDKDF (reference sequence). CDR3 residues: CATSRDLGQGYGYTF. DNA for the CDR3: TGTGCCACCAGCAGAGATCTGGGACAGGGTTATGGCTACACCTTC.

The J gene is TRBJ2-7, the V gene TRBV28; 10 nucleotides match TRBD2. Germline-derived CDR1 and CDR2 are MDHEN and SYDVKM. V shed 7 bases and J 3 bases; nucleotides not matched to a gene: 9. The CDR3 is made up of 15 amino acids. CDR3 in DNA: TGTGCCAGCAACTTTCCCGGACTAGCGGTCTACGAGCAGTACTTC. Translation gives CASNFPGLAVYEQYF.

This rearrangement joins TRBV5-6 to TRBJ1-2; no firm D call. Germline V gene data show CDR1 as SGHDT and CDR2 as YYEEEE. The CDR3 sequence is 12 residues long. The V gene lost 0 bases and the J gene lost 8 bases, with 8 bases spanning the gap. As DNA, the CDR3 is TGTGCCAGCAGCTTGGACGTGGCAGGCTACACCTTC. This codes for CASSLDVAGYTF.

The rearrangement joins TRBV19 to TRBJ1-5; 12 bases line up with TRBD1. In germline, CDR1 is LNHDA, CDR2 SQIVND (reference sequence). This CDR3 contains 16 residues. After removal of 5 bases from V and 6 bases from J, the junction contained 8 bases not matched to a gene. CDR3 sequence reads: CASSSQGQGARQPQHF. DNA of the CDR3: TGTGCCAGTAGTTCCCAGGGACAGGGGGCCCGTCAGCCCCAGCATTTT.

This clone has just a few counts. The rearrangement uses TRBV6-5 and TRBJ2-7, with TRBD2 as a possible D gene (6 bases). V was clipped by 7 bases and J by 5 bases, with 21 bases between them. The CDR3 runs to 15 residues. Germline lookup yields CDR1 MNHEY and CDR2 SVGAGI. The CDR3 is CASILTEGTVDEQYF. For the CDR3, the DNA is TGTGCCAGCATTCTCACGGAGGGTACCGTGGACGAGCAGTACTTC.

This clone was seen only a few times. This sequence joins TRBV18 and TRBJ2-1; 11 nucleotides match TRBD1. V was clipped by 5 bases and J by 7 bases; unmatched bases: 10. This CDR3 has 16 residues. Per germline, CDR1 KGHSH and CDR2 LQKENI. The CDR3 nucleotides are TGTGCCAGCTCATTCACCGGGACAGGGGGAGAGAATGAGCAGTTCTTC. It translates to CASSFTGTGGENEQFF.

The chain carries TRBV4-2 and TRBJ1-5, with D hard to call. V gave up 1 base and J gave up 3 bases, with 4 bases separating them. The CDR3 is made up of 13 amino acids. Looked up from germline, CDR1 is LGHNA and CDR2 is YNFKEQ. Here the CDR3 reads CASSQAYNQPQHF. CDR3 nucleotides: TGTGCCAGCAGCCAAGCCTACAATCAGCCCCAGCATTTT.

This clone was counted between two and nine times. V is TRBV28 and J is TRBJ1-2; 12 nucleotides line up with TRBD1. The CDR3 contains 15 residues. In germline, CDR1 is MDHEN, CDR2 SYDVKM. With 6 bases clipped from V and 5 bases from J, the junction kept 7 bases outside the gene matches. This CDR3 reads CASSPGQGAWYGYTF. CDR3 DNA sequence: TGTGCCAGCAGCCCGGGACAGGGGGCGTGGTATGGCTACACCTTC.

The chain couples TRBV27 to TRBJ2-3; TRBD2 matches at 7 bases. Trimming removed 3 bases from V and 3 bases from J; junction bases left unmatched: 15. This CDR3 has 18 amino acids. Per germline, CDR1 MNHEY and CDR2 SMNVEV (reference sequence). The CDR3 sequence: CASSFAASLGGVTDTQYF. CDR3 DNA: TGTGCCAGCAGTTTCGCGGCGTCGTTGGGGGGGGTAACAGATACGCAGTATTTT.

The V call is TRBV5-1, the J call TRBJ2-1; D might be TRBD1 (6 bases). Germline V gene sequence: CDR1 SGHRS, CDR2 YFSETQ. The CDR3 is made up of 13 amino acids. V lost 4 bases, J lost 5 bases, and 10 bases lay in between. The CDR3 here is CASSPDRNNEQFF. In DNA, the CDR3 is TGCGCCAGCAGCCCAGACAGGAACAATGAGCAGTTCTTC.